These T cell receptor beta chains were read from a single sample in a study of post-analysis software for immune sequencing data. TCRdb processed the PCR reads anew with MiXCR; each CDR3 protein has one entry. The sample includes 250,000 to 300,000 distinct CDR3 sequences, 30% to 45% of them seen just once. The sample consisted of blood. The source of these receptors is a girl aged 5-17 years with multiple sclerosis. Each CDR3 is given with its conserved first and last residue. The order of the fields is J gene, V gene, clone size, D gene, CDR3 protein, CDR3 DNA. A D gene is named only where the DNA matches it firmly. Expanded clones are given a class, and other clones once, few, many or no size at all.

J: TRBJ2-1
V: TRBV20-1
size: many
D: TRBD2
CDR3: CSALQGLGAGGLSSYNEQFF
DNA: TGCAGTGCTTTACAGGGTCTGGGAGCGGGAGGACTTTCCTCCTACAATGAGCAGTTCTTC

J: TRBJ1-1
V: TRBV20-1
size: few
D: .
CDR3: CSASPGPGTEAFF
DNA: TGCAGTGCTAGTCCAGGGCCAGGCACTGAAGCTTTCTTT

J: TRBJ2-3
V: TRBV5-1
size: .
D: TRBD2
CDR3: CASSMTSESTDTQYF
DNA: TGCGCCAGCAGCATGACTAGCGAAAGCACAGATACGCAGTATTTT

J: TRBJ1-6
V: TRBV2
size: few
D: TRBD1
CDR3: CASRDRQGNVHSPLHF
DNA: TGTGCCAGCAGAGATAGACAGGGGAATGTTCATTCACCCCTCCACTTT

J: TRBJ1-3
V: TRBV20-1
size: .
D: .
CDR3: CSAKDGRGGTIYF
DNA: TGCAGTGCCAAGGACGGCCGTGGCGGCACCATATATTTT

J: TRBJ1-1
V: TRBV3-1
size: .
D: .
CDR3: CASSQGNRSTEAFF
DNA: TGTGCCAGCAGCCAAGGAAATCGGAGCACTGAAGCTTTCTTT

J: TRBJ1-2
V: TRBV7-9
size: many
D: .
CDR3: CASSLASDGYTF
DNA: TGTGCCAGCAGCTTAGCTAGCGATGGCTACACCTTC

J: TRBJ1-5
V: TRBV7-9
size: few
D: .
CDR3: CASSGQGKVPQHF
DNA: TGTGCCAGCAGTGGGCAGGGAAAGGTGCCCCAGCATTTT

J: TRBJ2-6
V: TRBV5-1
size: many
D: .
CDR3: CASSLDGDNVLTF
DNA: TGCGCCAGCAGCTTGGACGGCGACAACGTCCTGACTTTC

J: TRBJ2-1
V: TRBV20-1
size: few
D: .
CDR3: CSAIPRTYSYNEQFF
DNA: TGCAGTGCTATTCCTCGGACTTACTCCTACAATGAGCAGTTCTTC

J: TRBJ1-2
V: TRBV11-2
size: .
D: .
CDR3: CASSPQPYGYTF
DNA: TGTGCCAGCAGCCCCCAGCCGTATGGCTACACCTTC

J: TRBJ2-1
V: TRBV7-3
size: .
D: .
CDR3: CASSPKVGGEQFF
DNA: TGTGCCAGCAGCCCAAAGGTGGGGGGTGAGCAGTTCTTC

J: TRBJ1-5
V: TRBV5-1
size: many
D: TRBD1
CDR3: CASSSGTGGDSNQPQHF
DNA: TGCGCCAGCAGCTCCGGGACAGGGGGTGATAGCAATCAGCCCCAGCATTTT

J: TRBJ1-2
V: TRBV20-1
size: many
D: TRBD1
CDR3: CSANVQGAGYGYTF
DNA: TGCAGTGCAAACGTACAGGGGGCCGGCTATGGCTACACCTTC

J: TRBJ2-6
V: TRBV3-1
size: once
D: .
CDR3: CASNSRTSFDSGANVLTF
DNA: TGTGCCAGCAACTCCCGAACTAGCTTCGACTCTGGGGCCAACGTCCTGACTTTC

J: TRBJ1-6
V: TRBV5-1
size: few
D: .
CDR3: CASSLVDRRSPLHF
DNA: TGCGCCAGCAGCTTGGTAGACAGGCGATCACCCCTCCACTTT

J: TRBJ2-1
V: TRBV6-5
size: .
D: TRBD1
CDR3: CASSYSTGGYNEQFF
DNA: TGTGCCAGCAGTTACTCTACAGGGGGGTACAATGAGCAGTTCTTC

J: TRBJ2-1
V: TRBV20-1
size: .
D: TRBD2
CDR3: CSARPGLGGDEQFF
DNA: TGCAGTGCCAGACCGGGACTAGGGGGAGATGAGCAGTTCTTC

J: TRBJ2-3
V: TRBV12-3/TRBV12-4
size: .
D: .
CDR3: CASSLAGTRADTQYF
DNA: TGTGCCAGCAGTTTAGCGGGAACGAGAGCAGATACGCAATATTTT

J: TRBJ1-2
V: TRBV5-1
size: few
D: .
CDR3: CASSLEPGSAYGYTF
DNA: TGCGCCAGCAGCTTGGAGCCGGGGAGCGCCTATGGCTACACCTTC

J: TRBJ1-1
V: TRBV4-2
size: many
D: TRBD1
CDR3: CASSPDREGTEAFF
DNA: TGTGCCAGCAGCCCGGACAGGGAGGGCACTGAAGCTTTCTTT

J: TRBJ1-1
V: TRBV29-1
size: many
D: .
CDR3: CSVRGGRPEAFF
DNA: TGCAGCGTTCGAGGGGGGCGGCCTGAAGCTTTCTTT

J: TRBJ2-5
V: TRBV7-7
size: once
D: TRBD1
CDR3: CASSPGQAGTQYF
DNA: TGTGCCAGCAGCCCCGGACAGGCCGGGACCCAGTACTTC

J: TRBJ2-1
V: TRBV7-9
size: few
D: .
CDR3: CASSQNTGTSYNEQFF
DNA: TGTGCCAGCAGCCAAAACACCGGGACTTCCTACAATGAGCAGTTCTTC